A selection of T cell receptor beta chains follows, all from one sample in a study of OX40 agonist ivuxolimab in advanced cancers. Here immunoSEQ multiplex PCR was the method, and the copy in TCRdb shows in-frame clones only, minus some. Of some 74,000 clones listed, approximately 94% are singletons. Material: CD4+ or CD8+ T cells sorted from blood, obtained in a trial of the OX40 agonist ivuxolimab. These receptors originate from an adult with an advanced solid tumor such as melanoma, head and neck, liver or kidney cancer. The CDR3 runs from the conserved cysteine through the conserved F or W. A D gene is named only where the DNA matches it firmly. Rows may omit the clone size; those that give it use once, few, many or a size class.

clone_size j_call d_call v_call cdr3_nt cdr3_aa
once TRBJ1-2 TRBD1 TRBV7-9 TGTGCCAGCAGCTTAGTACCCGACAGGGGGGACTATGGCTACACCTTC CASSLVPDRGDYGYTF
once TRBJ1-3 - TRBV4-1 TGCGCCAGCAGCCAAGTGGGGGGTGCGGGCTCTGGAAACACCATATATTTT CASSQVGGAGSGNTIYF
once TRBJ2-7 - TRBV9 TGTGCCAGCAGCGTAGGCACAGGAACCTACGAGCAGTACTTC CASSVGTGTYEQYF
- TRBJ2-7 TRBD1 TRBV7-9 TGTGCCAGCAGCTCGGGGACAGGCACCTACGAGCAGTACTTC CASSSGTGTYEQYF
- TRBJ2-1 TRBD2 TRBV28 TGTGCCAGCATCGGGGGGGCGAATGAGCAGTTCTTC CASIGGANEQFF
- TRBJ1-4 - TRBV28 TGTGCCAGCAGCTCGGGACGGAATAATGAAAAACTGTTTTTT CASSSGRNNEKLFF
- TRBJ2-3 TRBD2 TRBV2 TGTGCCAGCAGCCCCGGGACTAGCGGGAGCACAGATACGCAGTATTTT CASSPGTSGSTDTQYF
- TRBJ1-1 - TRBV5-8 TGTGCCAGCAGCTTTTCCGGTATGAACACTGAAGCTTTCTTT CASSFSGMNTEAFF
- TRBJ1-2 - TRBV29-1 TGCAGCGTTTGGGGGCGGTATGGCTACACCTTC CSVWGRYGYTF
- TRBJ2-1 - TRBV29-1 TGCAGCGTTGCGACCCCCGGCGGGAAACTCTACAATGAGCAGTTCTTC CSVATPGGKLYNEQFF
- TRBJ1-5 - TRBV4-1 TGCGCCAGCAGCCAAGTTGGGCAGATCAATCAGCCCCAGCATTTT CASSQVGQINQPQHF
- TRBJ2-2 - TRBV6-4 TGTGCCAGCAGTGACTCTAGAAGGGGCACCGGGGAGCTGTTTTTT CASSDSRRGTGELFF
- TRBJ2-4 - TRBV2 TGTGCCAGCAGTGGTGATGAGGGGCTGATCAAAAACATTCAGTACTTC CASSGDEGLIKNIQYF
- TRBJ1-5 TRBD1 TRBV6-1 TGTGCCAGCGGAGACAGGGTCTATAGCAATCAGCCCCAGCATTTT CASGDRVYSNQPQHF
- TRBJ2-7 TRBD1 TRBV28 TGTGCCAGCAGGGTCGGGACAGGGACTGGCTACGAGCAGTACTTC CASRVGTGTGYEQYF
- TRBJ2-7 - TRBV27 TGTGCCAGCAGGGACATGACAGACTACGAGCAGTACTTC CASRDMTDYEQYF
once TRBJ2-1 TRBD2 TRBV11-2 TGTGCCAGCAGTCGAACGAGCGGGGGGATCTCCTACAATGAGCAGTTCTTC CASSRTSGGISYNEQFF
few TRBJ2-7 - TRBV5-1 TGCGCCAGCAGCTTGGCCGACGGATACGAGCAGTACTTC CASSLADGYEQYF
- TRBJ1-1 TRBD1 TRBV28 TGTGCCAGCAGTTTCCGAGCGATGGGACAGGTGAACACTGAAGCTTTCTTT CASSFRAMGQVNTEAFF